The following is a T cell receptor (beta chain) sequence with its context. The record originates from a study of OX40 agonist ivuxolimab in advanced cancers. V dropped 0 bases and J dropped 7 bases, with 16 bases sitting between them. CDR3 length: 15 amino acids. Germline CDR1 LNHDA, CDR2 SQIVND (reference sequence). TCRdb's table, derived via immunoSEQ multiplex PCR, lists solely in-frame clones and lacks some. In the table there are under 85,000 clones, roughly nine tenths of which are singletons. The sample was CD4+ or CD8+ T cells sorted from blood, taken in a trial of the OX40 agonist ivuxolimab. The receptor comes from an adult with an advanced solid tumor such as melanoma, head and neck, liver or kidney cancer. The gene calls are TRBV19 and TRBJ2-7; TRBD1 might be the D (6 bases). The CDR3 DNA sequence: TGTGCCAGTAGTATAGAAGGACAGCTTACGGGGGAGCAGTACTTC. As protein: CASSIEGQLTGEQYF.